This T cell receptor beta chain was profiled in a study of OX40 agonist ivuxolimab in advanced cancers. Study summary: Having had anti-PD-1, anti-PD-L1 or anti-CTLA-4 therapy before was allowed, and around 39% had some.

V was pared by 7 bases and J by 1 base, with 4 bases between. CDR3 length: 11 amino acids. CDR1 and CDR2 (germline): SGDLS, YYNGEE. The table came from immunoSEQ multiplex PCR; TCRdb's copy has only in-frame clones and leaves some out. The sample has roughly 100,000 clones; about 80% are singletons. The sequence was obtained from an adult with an advanced solid tumor such as melanoma, head and neck, liver or kidney cancer. Material: CD4+ or CD8+ T cells sorted from blood, obtained in a trial of the OX40 agonist ivuxolimab. The genes are TRBV9 and TRBJ2-3; D gene unclear. As DNA, the CDR3 is TGTGCCAGCGGCCGCACAGATACGCAGTATTTT. It specifies CASGRTDTQYF.